A selection of T cell receptor beta chains follows, all from one sample in a study of CD8+ T cells in alopecia areata. The data were produced by immunoSEQ multiplex PCR, yet TCRdb's version contains in-frame clones alone and is incomplete. Among fewer than 150,000 clones listed, about 61% were seen once. This specimen consisted of CD8+ T cells sorted from blood, obtained at week 4, from a patient treated with tofacitinib. The origin of the receptors is a human donor with alopecia areata. The CDR3 runs from the conserved cysteine through the conserved F or W. D genes are given only for firm matches. The listing skips clone size in some rows; elsewhere it reads once, few, many or a size class.

>TRBV30|-|-|TRBJ1-1
CAWSVRGTEAFF
TGTGCCTGGAGTGTACGGGGCACTGAAGCTTTCTTT
>TRBV29-1|-|few|TRBJ1-2
CSAYRQDANYGYTF
TGCAGCGCCTATAGACAGGACGCTAACTATGGCTACACCTTC
>TRBV27|-|-|TRBJ2-7
CASSLVGDRSYEQYF
TGTGCCAGCAGTTTAGTTGGTGACAGGTCCTACGAGCAGTACTTC
>TRBV7-9|TRBD1|-|TRBJ2-2
CARGQGDTGELFF
TGTGCCAGGGGACAGGGTGACACCGGGGAGCTGTTTTTT
>TRBV21-1|-|-|TRBJ2-7
CASSKPRTGTHYEQYF
TGTGCCAGCAGCAAGCCCCGGACAGGGACACACTACGAGCAGTACTTC
>TRBV14|-|-|TRBJ2-3
CASSQEALDTQYF
TGTGCCAGCAGCCAAGAGGCGTTAGATACGCAGTATTTT
>TRBV7-2|-|-|TRBJ1-3
CASSVSSNLYF
TGTGCCAGCAGCGTATCTTCGAATCTTTATTTT
>TRBV19|-|few|TRBJ1-2
CASSKGAYGYTF
TGTGCCAGTAGTAAAGGGGCGTATGGCTACACCTTC
>TRBV29-1|TRBD1|-|TRBJ2-3
CSADRVAGDTQYF
TGCAGCGCCGACAGGGTCGCGGGAGATACGCAGTATTTT
>TRBV6-5|-|-|TRBJ1-1
CASSYSGRGNTEAFF
TGTGCCAGCAGTTACTCAGGCAGGGGGAACACTGAAGCTTTCTTT
>TRBV6-5|-|once|TRBJ2-1
CASSYNFDNEQFF
TGTGCCAGCAGCTACAACTTTGACAATGAGCAGTTCTTC
>TRBV5-1|TRBD1|-|TRBJ2-7
CASSIIPPGQGSYEQYF
TGCGCCAGCAGCATTATACCCCCGGGACAGGGATCCTACGAGCAGTACTTC
>TRBV29-1|-|-|TRBJ1-2
CSVVRGGGYTF
TGCAGCGTTGTGCGGGGAGGTGGCTACACCTTC
>TRBV30|-|-|TRBJ2-5
CAWTGRRETQYF
TGTGCCTGGACAGGGAGGCGAGAGACCCAGTACTTC
>TRBV4-1|-|-|TRBJ1-6
CASSPGGNSPLHF
TGCGCCAGCAGCCCCGGAGGGAATTCACCCCTCCACTTT
>TRBV7-6|-|-|TRBJ2-1
CASSPGSYNEQFF
TGTGCCAGCAGCCCCGGCAGCTACAATGAGCAGTTCTTC
>TRBV10-3|-|-|TRBJ1-2
CAISESNYGYTF
TGTGCCATCAGTGAATCTAACTATGGCTACACCTTC
>TRBV29-1|-|-|TRBJ2-5
CSVPGPIETQYF
TGCAGCGTGCCCGGACCGATAGAGACCCAGTACTTC
>TRBV7-2|-|-|TRBJ2-1
CASSSPVSMVPHDEQFF
TGTGCCAGCAGCTCCCCCGTTAGCATGGTCCCCCACGATGAGCAGTTCTTC
>TRBV30|-|-|TRBJ2-2
CAWSPSGELFF
TGTGCCTGGAGTCCTTCCGGGGAGCTGTTTTTT
>TRBV4-3|-|-|TRBJ1-2
CASSQDRAGDDYGYTF
TGCGCCAGCAGCCAAGATCGGGCAGGGGACGACTATGGCTACACCTTC
>TRBV2|TRBD1|once|TRBJ2-2
CASRARRQGNTGELFF
TGTGCCAGCAGAGCTCGGAGACAGGGGAACACCGGGGAGCTGTTTTTT
>TRBV13|-|-|TRBJ2-5
CASSPWGQETQYF
TGTGCCAGCAGCCCCTGGGGCCAAGAGACCCAGTACTTC
>TRBV30|-|-|TRBJ2-7
CAWSPDNEQYF
TGTGCCTGGAGTCCTGACAACGAGCAGTACTTC
>TRBV18|TRBD2|-|TRBJ2-5
CASSPREGETQYF
TGTGCCAGCTCACCACGGGAGGGTGAGACCCAGTACTTC
>TRBV5-6|-|-|TRBJ1-1
CASSPRRGALGTEAFF
TGTGCCAGCAGCCCCAGACGGGGGGCGCTGGGCACTGAAGCTTTCTTT
>TRBV6-5|-|-|TRBJ1-1
CASRTTRTEAFF
TGTGCCAGCAGAACAACTCGAACTGAAGCTTTCTTT
>TRBV5-1|-|-|TRBJ1-2
CASSMEDSYGYTF
TGCGCCAGCAGTATGGAGGACAGCTATGGCTACACCTTC
>TRBV29-1|-|-|TRBJ2-2
CSVEGPDRNTGELFF
TGCAGCGTTGAAGGTCCGGACAGGAACACCGGGGAGCTGTTTTTT
>TRBV29-1|-|-|TRBJ2-3
CSVAVTDTQYF
TGCAGCGTTGCAGTGACAGATACGCAGTATTTT
>TRBV23-1|TRBD1|-|TRBJ1-5
CASSQSSQGEYQPQHF
TGCGCCAGCAGTCAATCTAGCCAGGGGGAATATCAGCCCCAGCATTTT
>TRBV27|TRBD2|few|TRBJ2-7
CASLATSGGQEYF
TGTGCCAGCCTTGCGACTAGCGGGGGGCAGGAGTACTTC
>TRBV2|-|-|TRBJ1-2
CASSTRQSPYGYTF
TGTGCCAGCAGTACACGACAGTCCCCCTATGGCTACACCTTC
>TRBV29-1|-|-|TRBJ2-1
CSVERADYNEQFF
TGCAGCGTTGAGAGGGCCGACTACAATGAGCAGTTCTTC
>TRBV29-1|-|few|TRBJ2-1
CSVESGVSSYNEQFF
TGCAGCGTTGAAAGTGGGGTTAGCTCCTACAATGAGCAGTTCTTC
>TRBV19|-|few|TRBJ1-1
CASSISTATEAFF
TGTGCCAGTAGTATTAGCACTGCCACTGAAGCTTTCTTT
>TRBV27|-|-|TRBJ2-5
CASSSRGFQETQYF
TGTGCCAGCAGTTCTCGGGGCTTCCAAGAGACCCAGTACTTC
>TRBV18|-|-|TRBJ2-3
CASSPTDTQYF
TGTGCCAGCTCACCCACAGATACGCAGTATTTT
>TRBV19|-|few|TRBJ1-6
CASSHDLLGENLDSPLHF
TGTGCCAGTAGCCACGACCTACTCGGGGAAAACCTCGATTCACCCCTCCACTTT
>TRBV19|TRBD1|-|TRBJ1-1
CASSLQGVYTEAFF
TGTGCCAGTAGTTTACAGGGGGTTTACACTGAAGCTTTCTTT
>TRBV13|TRBD2|few|TRBJ2-1
CASSPGTSGNEQFF
TGTGCCAGCAGCCCCGGGACTAGCGGCAATGAGCAGTTCTTC
>TRBV7-6|-|-|TRBJ2-3
CASSLSGSTDTQYF
TGTGCCAGCAGCTTATCGGGTAGCACAGATACGCAGTATTTT
>TRBV29-1|-|-|TRBJ2-5
CSVVLGETQYF
TGCAGCGTTGTATTAGGAGAGACCCAGTACTTC
>TRBV15|-|few|TRBJ1-6
CATRSETETTNSPLHF
TGTGCCACCAGGTCCGAGACAGAGACCACCAATTCACCCCTCCACTTT
>TRBV7-2|-|-|TRBJ2-3
CASSLRGGDTQYF
TGTGCCAGCAGCTTAAGGGGGGGAGATACGCAGTATTTT
>TRBV14|-|-|TRBJ2-5
CASSQVGGQETQYF
TGTGCCAGCAGCCAAGTGGGGGGACAAGAGACCCAGTACTTC
>TRBV13|-|-|TRBJ1-1
CASSSGANTEAFF
TGTGCCAGCAGTTCGGGAGCGAACACTGAAGCTTTCTTT
>TRBV7-9|TRBD1|-|TRBJ2-7
CASSTSGTGADYEQYF
TGTGCCAGCAGCACGTCCGGGACAGGGGCGGATTACGAGCAGTACTTC
>TRBV30|TRBD1|-|TRBJ2-2
CAWSIRTGNPGELFF
TGTGCCTGGAGTATTCGGACAGGGAACCCCGGGGAGCTGTTTTTT
>TRBV29-1|TRBD2|few|TRBJ2-1
CMFSGGAGNEQFF
TGCATGTTTAGCGGGGGGGCTGGCAATGAGCAGTTCTTC
>TRBV29-1|TRBD1|few|TRBJ2-2
CSVPGQGDSNTGELFF
TGCAGCGTTCCCGGACAGGGGGACTCGAACACCGGGGAGCTGTTTTTT
>TRBV29-1|-|-|TRBJ1-1
CSVISWDATEAFF
TGCAGCGTCATCTCTTGGGACGCCACTGAAGCTTTCTTT
>TRBV7-2|TRBD1|few|TRBJ1-6
CASSPGTGGFSPLHF
TGTGCCAGCAGCCCGGGGACAGGGGGCTTCTCACCCCTCCACTTT
>TRBV9|-|-|TRBJ2-5
CASSVVPGTSETQYF
TGTGCCAGCAGCGTAGTCCCTGGTACTTCGGAGACCCAGTACTTC
>TRBV19|TRBD1|-|TRBJ1-1
CASSTGGNTEAFF
TGTGCCAGTAGTACAGGGGGCAACACTGAAGCTTTCTTT
>TRBV29-1|-|-|TRBJ2-1
CSVGGPQGNEQFF
TGCAGCGTTGGGGGGCCCCAGGGGAATGAGCAGTTCTTC
>TRBV29-1|-|-|TRBJ2-1
CSESLNEQFF
TGCAGCGAGAGCCTCAATGAGCAGTTCTTC